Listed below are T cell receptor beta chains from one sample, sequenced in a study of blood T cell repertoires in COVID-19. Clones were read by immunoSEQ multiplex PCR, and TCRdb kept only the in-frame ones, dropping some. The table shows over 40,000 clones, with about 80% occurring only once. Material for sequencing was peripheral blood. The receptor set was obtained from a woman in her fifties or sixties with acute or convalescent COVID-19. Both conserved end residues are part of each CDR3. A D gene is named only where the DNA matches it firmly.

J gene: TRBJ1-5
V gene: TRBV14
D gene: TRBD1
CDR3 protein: CASSQGQGSSAQHF

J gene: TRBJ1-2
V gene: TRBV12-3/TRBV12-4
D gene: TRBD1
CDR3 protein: CASRPTGSGYTF

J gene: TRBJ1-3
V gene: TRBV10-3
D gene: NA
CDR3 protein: CAISESASGSSGNTIYF

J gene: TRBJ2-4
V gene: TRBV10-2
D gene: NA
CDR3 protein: CASSERGGNIQYF

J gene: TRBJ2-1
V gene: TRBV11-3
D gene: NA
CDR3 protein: CASSDRRTREQFF

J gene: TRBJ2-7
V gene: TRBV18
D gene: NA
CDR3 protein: CASSPRTSGAYEQYF

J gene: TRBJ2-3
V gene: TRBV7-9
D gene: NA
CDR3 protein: CASSSTARGWADTQYF

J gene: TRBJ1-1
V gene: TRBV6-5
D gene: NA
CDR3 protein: CASSQIYMNTEAFF

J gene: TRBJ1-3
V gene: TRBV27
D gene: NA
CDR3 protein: CASSREGVSGNTIYF

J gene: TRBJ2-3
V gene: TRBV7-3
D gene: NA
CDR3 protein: CASSLTLRGTYQSTQYF

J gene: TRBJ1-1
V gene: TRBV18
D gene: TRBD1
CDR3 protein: CASSTTGTVNTEAFF

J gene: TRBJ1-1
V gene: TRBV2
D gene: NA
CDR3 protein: CASSEGMGATEAFF

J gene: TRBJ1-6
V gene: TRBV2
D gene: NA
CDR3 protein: CASRGQPYNSPLHF

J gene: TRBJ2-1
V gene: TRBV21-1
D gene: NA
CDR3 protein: CASSKSGTSKDNEQFF

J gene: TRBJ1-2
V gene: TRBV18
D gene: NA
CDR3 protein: CASSPEGDGYTF

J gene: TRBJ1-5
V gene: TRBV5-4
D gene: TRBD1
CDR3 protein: CASSLDEGAVQPQHF

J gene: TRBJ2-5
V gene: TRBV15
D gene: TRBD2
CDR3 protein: CATSRGLADQETQYF

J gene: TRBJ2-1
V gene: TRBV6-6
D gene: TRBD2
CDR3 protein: CASSPRSGSNEQFF

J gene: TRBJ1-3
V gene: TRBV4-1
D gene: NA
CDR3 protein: CASSTQESGAGNTIYF

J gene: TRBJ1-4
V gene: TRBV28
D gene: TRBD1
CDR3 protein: CASSATGGDNEKLFF

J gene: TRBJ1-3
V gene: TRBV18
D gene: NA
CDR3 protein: CASSPDKSSGNTIYF

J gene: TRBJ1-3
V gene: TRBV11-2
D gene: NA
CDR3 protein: CASSLSGLLSGNTIYF

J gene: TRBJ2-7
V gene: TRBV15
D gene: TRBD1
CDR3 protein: CATSFDRAYEQYF

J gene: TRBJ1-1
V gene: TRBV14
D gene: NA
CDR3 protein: CASSPSGRVITEAFF